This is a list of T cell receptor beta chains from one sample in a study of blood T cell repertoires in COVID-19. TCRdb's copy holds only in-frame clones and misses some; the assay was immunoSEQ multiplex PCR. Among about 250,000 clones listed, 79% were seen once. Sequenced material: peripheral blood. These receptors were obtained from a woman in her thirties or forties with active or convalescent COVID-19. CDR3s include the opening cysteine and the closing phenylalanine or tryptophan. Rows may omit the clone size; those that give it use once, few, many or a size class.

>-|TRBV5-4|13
CASSWRGGYGYTF
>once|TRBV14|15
CASSQGSAPGIQQYF
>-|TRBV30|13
CAWSLRGDTEAFF
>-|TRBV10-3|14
CAISEGVVFPEQYF
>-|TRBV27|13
CASSQTENTEAFF
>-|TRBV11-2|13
CASSLDRSQPQHF
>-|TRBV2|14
CASSEKGPGFEQFF
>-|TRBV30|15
CAWVPFGNRFYGYTF
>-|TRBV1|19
CTSSQLRDRAVYRNQPQHF
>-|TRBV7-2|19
CASSLNVITEHLSNYGYTF
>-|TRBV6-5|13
CASSYSIRGGYTF